Presented here are 20 T cell receptor beta chains from one specimen sequenced in a study of CD8+ T cells in alopecia areata. RNA was isolated and reverse transcribed to cDNA, the sequencing template. Profiled with immunoSEQ multiplex PCR; TCRdb holds only in-frame clones, not every one. The data hold 270,000 or so clones, with roughly 50% observed a single time. The treatment denotes: oral pan-JAK inhibitor, 5-10 mg twice daily. Specimen: CD4+ T cells sorted from blood, collected at week 24, from a patient treated with tofacitinib. Receptors were obtained from a human donor with alopecia areata.

V and J are TRBV7-2 and TRBJ2-7; 11 nucleotides match TRBD1. Germline values: CDR1 SGHTA, CDR2 FQGNSA. V gave up 4 bases and J gave up 3 bases; unmatched junction bases: 5. The CDR3 covers 15 residues. Here the CDR3 DNA reads TGTGCCAGCAGCTCTGGACAGGGGGCCTACTACGAGCAGTACTTC. Translated, it gives CASSSGQGAYYEQYF. Drawing the rest from reference TRBV7-2 and TRBJ2-7, the complete variable domain is GAGVSQSPSNKVTEKGKDVELRCDPISGHTALYWYRQSLGQGLEFLIYFQGNSAPDKSGLPSDRFSAERTGGSVSTLTIQRTQQEDSAVYLCASSSGQGAYYEQYFGPGTRLTVT.

The chain carries TRBV14 and TRBJ2-3; no definite D call. This CDR3 region has 14 residues. Per the germline V gene, CDR1 is SGHDN and CDR2 is FVKESK. V gave up 4 bases and J gave up 0 bases, with 8 bases separating them. DNA for the CDR3: TGTGCCAGCAGCCTCCTAATTAGCACAGATACGCAGTATTTT. It yields the protein CASSLLISTDTQYF.

This clone was recorded a few times. The chain is built from TRBV28 and TRBJ1-2; no clear D. CDR3 length: 12 residues. Germline V lookup: CDR1 MDHEN, CDR2 SYDVKM. V lost 7 bases, J lost 0 bases, and 6 bases lay in between. CDR3 DNA sequence: TGTGCCAGCAAGAAGTCTAACTATGGCTACACCTTC. It encodes CASKKSNYGYTF.

The chain couples TRBV30 to TRBJ1-1; D is possibly TRBD1 (6 bases). V lost 5 bases and J lost 1, with 14 bases in between. Per the germline V gene, CDR1 is GTSNPN and CDR2 is SVGIG (reference sequence). This CDR3 has 14 residues. The CDR3 here is CAWHQGRTNTEAFF. The CDR3 region has the DNA TGTGCCTGGCACCAGGGGCGGACGAACACTGAAGCTTTCTTT.

This clone came up once. The chain has TRBV9 and TRBJ2-4; a weak D match, TRBD1 (6 bases). V was trimmed by 0 bases and J by 0 bases, leaving 13 bases between them. This CDR3 contains 17 residues. Germline V gene data show CDR1 as SGDLS and CDR2 as YYNGEE. The CDR3 sequence: CASSVATDSQAKNIQYF. The CDR3 DNA follows: TGTGCCAGCAGCGTAGCTACGGACAGCCAAGCCAAAAACATTCAGTACTTC. Complete variable domain (other parts from reference TRBV9 and TRBJ2-4): DSGVTQTPKHLITATGQRVTLRCSPRSGDLSVYWYQQSLDQGLQFLIQYYNGEERAKGNILERFSAQQFPDLHSELNLSSLELGDSALYFCASSVATDSQAKNIQYFGAGTRLSVL.

A few counts support this clone. Different DNA sequences within this sample yield the same CDR3. The chain has TRBV29-1 and TRBJ1-1; D not resolved. This CDR3 has 13 amino acids. V was cut by 0 bases and J by 1 base, with 6 bases left in between. The germline gives CDR1 SQVTM, CDR2 ANQGSEA. The CDR3 sequence: CSVEEGGNTEAFF. The CDR3 DNA follows: TGCAGCGTTGAAGAAGGAGGGAACACTGAAGCTTTCTTT. Filled out from reference TRBV29-1 and TRBJ1-1, the complete variable domain reads SAVISQKPSRDICQRGTSLTIQCQVDSQVTMMFWYRQQPGQSLTLIATANQGSEATYESGFVIDKFPISRPNLTFSTLTVSNMSPEDSSIYLCSVEEGGNTEAFFGQGTRLTVV.

CDR3 bases: TGTGCCAGCAGTGAAGACCAGGGGCGTGGAAACACCATATATTTT. Translation: CASSEDQGRGNTIYF. The rearrangement uses TRBV2 and TRBJ1-3; tentative D call: TRBD1 (6 bases). V was pared by 1 base and J by 3 bases, with 10 bases between. The CDR3 extends over 15 amino acids. Germline values: CDR1 SNHLY, CDR2 FYNNEI.

The chain has TRBV4-2 and TRBJ2-5; 8 nucleotides line up with TRBD2. The CDR3 is made up of 17 amino acids. CDR1 is LGHNA and CDR2 is YNFKEQ in the germline V gene. Unmatched junction bases numbered 11, after V lost 0 bases and J lost 5 bases. CDR3 in DNA: TGTGCCAGCAGCCAAGATAGGACTAGCTTTTCGGTGGAGACCCAGTACTTC. This sequence encodes CASSQDRTSFSVETQYF.

The chain recombines TRBV5-1 with TRBJ2-1; no clear D gene. The CDR3 is 15 amino acids. The V and J ends lost 5 bases and 5 bases respectively, with 17 bases between them. Per the germline V gene, CDR1 is SGHRS and CDR2 is YFSETQ. Written as DNA, the CDR3 is TGCGCCAGCAGGAGTTTAGGACGATCAAACAATGAGCAGTTCTTC. Its translation: CASRSLGRSNNEQFF.

This clone was counted once. The V gene is TRBV7-2, the J gene TRBJ1-2; D is unresolved. CDR3 length: 13 residues. V gave up 2 bases and J gave up 5 bases, with 9 bases separating them. CDR1 SGHTA and CDR2 FQGNSA come from the germline V gene. The CDR3 DNA sequence: TGTGCCAGCAGCTTACGGGAGGAGTATGGCTACACCTTC. This translates into CASSLREEYGYTF.

The chain has TRBV7-6 and TRBJ2-7; weak D call: TRBD1 (6 bases). Germline V lookup: CDR1 SGHVS, CDR2 FNYEAQ. Trimming removed 5 bases from V and 6 bases from J, with 14 bases in between. The CDR3 contains 13 residues. The CDR3 spells CASSASQGREQYF. The CDR3 region has the DNA TGTGCCAGCAGCGCAAGTCAGGGGCGCGAGCAGTACTTC.

J is TRBJ2-5 and V is TRBV2; 11 nucleotides agree with TRBD1. V lost 5 bases and J lost 5; bases outside the gene matches: 4. CDR1 is SNHLY and CDR2 is FYNNEI in the germline V gene. There are 14 residues in the CDR3. For the CDR3, the DNA is TGTGCCAGCAGTCCCGGGACAGGGGGGGAGACCCAGTACTTC. It is translated as CASSPGTGGETQYF.

CDR3 sequence: CASSQIETRPADTQYF. CDR3 in DNA: TGTGCCAGCAGCCAGATTGAAACCCGGCCCGCCGATACGCAGTATTTT. This chain links TRBV14 with TRBJ2-3; unclear D gene. Trimming took 3 bases from V and 6 from J, leaving 19 bases between them. There are 16 residues in the CDR3. Germline assignment: CDR1 SGHDN and CDR2 FVKESK.

The genes are TRBV30 and TRBJ2-7, with 7 bases lining up with TRBD1. Trimming removed 5 bases from V and 0 bases from J; junction bases left unmatched: 7. Germline V gene sequence: CDR1 GTSNPN, CDR2 SVGIG (reference sequence). This CDR3 is 14 amino acids long. The CDR3 here is CAWGGQAYSYEQYF. The CDR3 DNA is TGTGCCTGGGGAGGACAGGCCTACTCCTACGAGCAGTACTTC.

The chain combines TRBV19 with TRBJ1-2; D not certain. The CDR3 contains 13 residues. The ends were cut back, 10 bases at V and 5 bases at J, with 17 bases in the middle. Germline V gene lookup returns CDR1 LNHDA and CDR2 SQIVND (reference sequence). As DNA, the CDR3 is TGTGCCACCACACCCCTGGAGAGGTATGGCTACACCTTC. It specifies CATTPLERYGYTF.

This clone was seen a few times. The chain couples TRBV29-1 to TRBJ2-6; TRBD1 might be the D (6 bases). Trimming pared 6 bases from V and 0 bases from J, leaving 12 bases between. The CDR3 loop spans 15 amino acids. Looked up from germline, CDR1 is SQVTM and CDR2 is ANQGSEA. The CDR3 reads CSVGQSRSGANVLTF. CDR3 sequence (DNA): TGCAGCGTAGGACAGTCCCGCTCTGGGGCCAACGTCCTGACTTTC.

This clone turned up a few times. V is TRBV29-1 and J is TRBJ1-1, with a possible D match to TRBD1 (6 bases). The V gene's germline CDR1 is SQVTM and CDR2 ANQGSEA. This CDR3 comprises 13 residues. Trimming removed 5 bases at V and 2 bases at J, with 12 bases between. The CDR3 bases are TGCAGCGTTAGGGGGGCGCGAAACACTGAAGCTTTCTTT. Translation gives CSVRGARNTEAFF.

The J gene is TRBJ1-5, the V gene TRBV2; TRBD1 agrees at 8 bases. With 3 bases clipped from V and 3 bases from J, the junction kept 13 bases outside the gene matches. The V gene's germline CDR1 is SNHLY and CDR2 FYNNEI. The CDR3 is 18 residues long. The CDR3 loop is CASSDAPRGRGVNQPQHF. The CDR3, as DNA: TGTGCCAGCAGTGACGCCCCCAGGGGGCGAGGGGTCAATCAGCCCCAGCATTTT.

The V gene is TRBV29-1, the J gene TRBJ2-5; TRBD2 matches 8 bases. The CDR3 is made up of 14 amino acids. Germline V gene data show CDR1 as SQVTM and CDR2 as ANQGSEA. The trim removed 6 bases at V and 4 bases at J, leaving 10 bases unmatched. DNA for the CDR3: TGCAGCGTAGCTGGGAGACTAGCGAGAGAGACCCAGTACTTC. Protein: CSVAGRLARETQYF.

This chain joins TRBV7-8 and TRBJ2-5, with D possibly being TRBD1 (5 bases). This CDR3 is 15 amino acids long. The germline V gene has CDR1 SGHVS and CDR2 FQNEAQ. V dropped 2 bases and J dropped 4 bases, with 14 bases sitting between them. Here the CDR3 DNA reads TGTGCCAGCAGCTTATATGCCAGGGAAGGAGAGACCCAGTACTTC. It specifies CASSLYAREGETQYF.